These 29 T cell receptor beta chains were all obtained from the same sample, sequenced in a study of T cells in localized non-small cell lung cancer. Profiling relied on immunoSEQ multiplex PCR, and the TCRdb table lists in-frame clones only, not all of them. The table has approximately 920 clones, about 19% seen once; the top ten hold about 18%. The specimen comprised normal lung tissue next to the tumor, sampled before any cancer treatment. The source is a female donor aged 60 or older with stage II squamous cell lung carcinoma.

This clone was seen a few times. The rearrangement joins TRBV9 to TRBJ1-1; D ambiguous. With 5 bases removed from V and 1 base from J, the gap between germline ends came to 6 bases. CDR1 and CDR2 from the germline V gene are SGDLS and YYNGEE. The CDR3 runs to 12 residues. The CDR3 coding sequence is TGTGCCAGCAGGACACGGAACACTGAAGCTTTCTTT. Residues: CASRTRNTEAFF.

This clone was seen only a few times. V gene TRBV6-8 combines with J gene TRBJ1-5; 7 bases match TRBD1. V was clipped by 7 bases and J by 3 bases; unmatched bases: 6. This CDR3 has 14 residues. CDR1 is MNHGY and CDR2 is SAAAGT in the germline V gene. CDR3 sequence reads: CASTAGQVNQPQHF. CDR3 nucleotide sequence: TGTGCCAGCACCGCCGGACAGGTCAATCAGCCCCAGCATTTT.

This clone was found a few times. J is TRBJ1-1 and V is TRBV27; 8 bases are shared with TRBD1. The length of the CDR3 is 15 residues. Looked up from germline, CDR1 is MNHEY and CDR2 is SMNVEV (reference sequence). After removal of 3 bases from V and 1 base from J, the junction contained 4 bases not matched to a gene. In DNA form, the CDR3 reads TGTGCCAGCAGTTTGGCAGGGGGCGCGAACACTGAAGCTTTCTTT. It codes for CASSLAGGANTEAFF.

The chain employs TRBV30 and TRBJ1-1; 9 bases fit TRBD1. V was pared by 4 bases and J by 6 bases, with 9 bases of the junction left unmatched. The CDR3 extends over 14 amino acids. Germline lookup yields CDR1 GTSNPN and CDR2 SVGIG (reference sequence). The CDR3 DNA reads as TGTGCCTGGAATATGGGACAGGGAGGATCTGAAGCTTTCTTT. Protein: CAWNMGQGGSEAFF.

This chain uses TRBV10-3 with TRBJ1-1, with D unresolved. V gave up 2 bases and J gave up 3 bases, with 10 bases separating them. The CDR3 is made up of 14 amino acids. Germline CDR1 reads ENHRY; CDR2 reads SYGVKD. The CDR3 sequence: CAISEPDGHTEAFF. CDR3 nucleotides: TGTGCCATCAGTGAGCCGGACGGTCACACTGAAGCTTTCTTT.

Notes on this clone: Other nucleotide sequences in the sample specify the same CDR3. CDR3 nucleotides: TGTGCCAGCAGCGTAGAGGGGGGGCTGAATTCACCCCTCCACTTT. This gives the protein CASSVEGGLNSPLHF. This chain uses TRBV9 with TRBJ1-6; a weak D match, TRBD1 (6 bases). Germline values: CDR1 SGDLS, CDR2 YYNGEE. Trimming took 0 bases from V and 7 from J, leaving 11 bases between them. The CDR3 consists of 15 residues.

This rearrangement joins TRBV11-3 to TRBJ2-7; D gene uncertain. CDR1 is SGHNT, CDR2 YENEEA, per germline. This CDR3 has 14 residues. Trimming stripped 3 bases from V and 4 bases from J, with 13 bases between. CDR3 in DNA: TGTGCCAGCAGCTTTGATGGTTCCGGTTACGAGCAGTACTTC. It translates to CASSFDGSGYEQYF.

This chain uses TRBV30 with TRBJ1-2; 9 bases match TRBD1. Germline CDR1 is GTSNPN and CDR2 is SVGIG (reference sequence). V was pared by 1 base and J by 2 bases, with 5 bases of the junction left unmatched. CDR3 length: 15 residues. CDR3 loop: CAWSALGTGNYGYTF. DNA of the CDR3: TGTGCCTGGAGTGCTTTAGGGACAGGGAACTATGGCTACACCTTC.

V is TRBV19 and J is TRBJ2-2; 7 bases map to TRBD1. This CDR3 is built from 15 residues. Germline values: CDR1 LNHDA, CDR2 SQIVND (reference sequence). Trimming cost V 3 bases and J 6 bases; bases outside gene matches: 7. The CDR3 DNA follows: TGTGCCAGTAGTATTGGGACAGCTGATCCCGGGGAGCTGTTTTTT. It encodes CASSIGTADPGELFF.

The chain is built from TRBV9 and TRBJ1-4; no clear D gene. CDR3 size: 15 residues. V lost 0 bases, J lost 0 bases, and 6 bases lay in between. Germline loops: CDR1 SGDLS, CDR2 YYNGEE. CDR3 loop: CASSVGSATNEKLFF. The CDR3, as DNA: TGTGCCAGCAGCGTAGGGAGTGCAACTAATGAAAAACTGTTTTTT.

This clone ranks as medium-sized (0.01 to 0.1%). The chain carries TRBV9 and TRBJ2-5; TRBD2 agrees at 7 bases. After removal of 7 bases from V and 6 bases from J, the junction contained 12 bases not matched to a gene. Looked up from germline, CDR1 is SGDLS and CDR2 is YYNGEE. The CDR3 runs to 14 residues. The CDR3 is CASRGGSGGQTQYF. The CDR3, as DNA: TGTGCCAGCCGGGGCGGGAGTGGCGGACAGACCCAGTACTTC.

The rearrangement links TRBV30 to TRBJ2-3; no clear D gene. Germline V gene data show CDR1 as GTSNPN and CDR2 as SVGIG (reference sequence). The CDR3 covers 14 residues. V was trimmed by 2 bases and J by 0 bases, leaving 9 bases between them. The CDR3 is CAWSRTLSTDTQYF. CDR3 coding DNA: TGTGCCTGGAGTCGCACCCTGAGCACAGATACGCAGTATTTT.

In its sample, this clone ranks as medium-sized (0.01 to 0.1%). The CDR3 region has the DNA TGTGCCAGCAGTCGAAACGGGGATGGCGAGCAGTACTTC. Residues: CASSRNGDGEQYF. The chain has TRBV6-8 and TRBJ2-7, with D maybe TRBD2 (5 bases). The V end was cut by 5 bases, the J end by 6 bases, with 14 bases between. Germline CDR1 MNHGY, CDR2 SAAAGT. The CDR3 extends over 13 amino acids.

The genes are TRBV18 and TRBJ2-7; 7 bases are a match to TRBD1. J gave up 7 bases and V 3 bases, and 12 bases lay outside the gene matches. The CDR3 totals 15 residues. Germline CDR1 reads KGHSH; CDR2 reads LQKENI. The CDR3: CASSPLTGLEREQYF. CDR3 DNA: TGTGCCAGCTCACCCCTGACAGGGCTGGAGAGGGAGCAGTACTTC.

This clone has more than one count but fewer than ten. The CDR3 sequence: CASTPRLNQPQHF. The CDR3 DNA reads as TGTGCCAGCACCCCCCGGTTAAATCAGCCCCAGCATTTT. This chain uses TRBV6-8 with TRBJ1-5; unclear D gene. Trimming left V 7 bases short and J 4 bases short, with 11 bases between. The CDR3 loop spans 13 amino acids. Germline V lookup: CDR1 MNHGY, CDR2 SAAAGT.

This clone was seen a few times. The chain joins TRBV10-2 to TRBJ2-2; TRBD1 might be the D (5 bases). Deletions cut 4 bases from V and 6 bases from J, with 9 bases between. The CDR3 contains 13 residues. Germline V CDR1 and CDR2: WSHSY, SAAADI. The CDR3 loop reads CASSVIGAGELFF. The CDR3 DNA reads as TGCGCCAGCAGTGTTATAGGGGCCGGGGAGCTGTTTTTT.

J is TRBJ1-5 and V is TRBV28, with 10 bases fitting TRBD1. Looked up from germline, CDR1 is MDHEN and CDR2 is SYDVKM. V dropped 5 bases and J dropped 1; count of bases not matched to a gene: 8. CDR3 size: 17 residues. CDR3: CASSTFDRGPSNQPQHF. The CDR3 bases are TGTGCCAGCAGTACTTTCGACAGGGGGCCAAGCAATCAGCCCCAGCATTTT.

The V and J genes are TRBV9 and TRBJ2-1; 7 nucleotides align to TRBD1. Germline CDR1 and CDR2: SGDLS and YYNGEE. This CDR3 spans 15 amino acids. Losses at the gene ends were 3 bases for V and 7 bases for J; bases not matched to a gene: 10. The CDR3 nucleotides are TGTGCCAGCAGCGCTGACAGGGCGAGGCTTAATGAGCAGTTCTTC. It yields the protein CASSADRARLNEQFF.

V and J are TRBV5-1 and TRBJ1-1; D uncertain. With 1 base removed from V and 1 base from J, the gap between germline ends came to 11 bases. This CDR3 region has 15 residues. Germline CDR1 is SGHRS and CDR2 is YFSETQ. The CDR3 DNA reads TGCGCCAGCAGCTTGTTGCCGGGCCAGAACACTGAAGCTTTCTTT. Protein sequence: CASSLLPGQNTEAFF.

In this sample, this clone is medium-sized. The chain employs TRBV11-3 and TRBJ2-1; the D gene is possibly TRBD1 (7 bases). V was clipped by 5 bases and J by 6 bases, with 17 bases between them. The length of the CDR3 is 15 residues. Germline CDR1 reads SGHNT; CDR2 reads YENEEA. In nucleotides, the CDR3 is TGTGCCAGCAGCCCACCGCGGGACAGAAGCAATGAGCAGTTCTTC. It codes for CASSPPRDRSNEQFF.

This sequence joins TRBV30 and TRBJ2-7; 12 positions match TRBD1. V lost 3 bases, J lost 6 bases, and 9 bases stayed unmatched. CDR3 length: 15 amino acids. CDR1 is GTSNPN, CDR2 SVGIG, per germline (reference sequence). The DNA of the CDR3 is TGTGCCTGGAGGATTCCGGGACAGGGGGCGCGCGAGCAGTACTTC. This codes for CAWRIPGQGAREQYF.

CDR3 nucleotides: TGCAGCGCCGGATCTTGGGGATATAATTCACCCCTCCACTTT. It yields the protein CSAGSWGYNSPLHF. J is TRBJ1-6 and V is TRBV29-1; D is uncertain. This CDR3 contains 14 residues. The germline gives CDR1 SQVTM, CDR2 ANQGSEA. V was shortened by 7 bases and J by 4 bases, with 14 bases between the two germline ends.

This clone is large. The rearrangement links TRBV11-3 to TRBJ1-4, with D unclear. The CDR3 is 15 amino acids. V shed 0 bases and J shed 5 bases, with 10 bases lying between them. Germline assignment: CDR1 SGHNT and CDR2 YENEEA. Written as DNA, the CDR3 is TGTGCCAGCAGCTTAGAACCGGGGAGGAATGAAAAACTGTTTTTT. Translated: CASSLEPGRNEKLFF.

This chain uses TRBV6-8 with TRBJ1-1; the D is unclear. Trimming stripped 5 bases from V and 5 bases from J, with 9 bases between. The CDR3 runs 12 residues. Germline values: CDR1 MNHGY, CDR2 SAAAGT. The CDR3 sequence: CASSVAETEAFF. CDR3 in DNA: TGTGCCAGCAGTGTGGCGGAGACTGAAGCTTTCTTT.

CDR3 nucleotide sequence: TGTGCCAGCTCACCCCGACAGGACCCCTCTGGAAACACCATATATTTT. Translated: CASSPRQDPSGNTIYF. The J gene is TRBJ1-3, the V gene TRBV18; a weak D match, TRBD1 (6 bases). This CDR3 region has 16 residues. V dropped 3 bases and J dropped 0 bases, with 12 bases sitting between them. Germline V gene data show CDR1 as KGHSH and CDR2 as LQKENI.

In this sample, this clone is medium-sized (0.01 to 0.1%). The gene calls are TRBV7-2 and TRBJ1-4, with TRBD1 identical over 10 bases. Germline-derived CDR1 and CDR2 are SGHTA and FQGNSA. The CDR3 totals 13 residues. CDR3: CAGGDRGGEKLFF. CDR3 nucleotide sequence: TGTGCAGGAGGGGACAGGGGAGGGGAAAAACTGTTTTTT.

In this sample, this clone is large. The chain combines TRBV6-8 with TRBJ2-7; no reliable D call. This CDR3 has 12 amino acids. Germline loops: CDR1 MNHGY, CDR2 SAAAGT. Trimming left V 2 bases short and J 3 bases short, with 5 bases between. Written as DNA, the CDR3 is TGTGCCAGCAGTTACCCCTTCTACGAGCAGTACTTC. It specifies CASSYPFYEQYF.

In DNA, the CDR3 is TGTGCCAGCAGTTACCGGACAGGGGGCACTGAAGCTTTCTTT. It encodes CASSYRTGGTEAFF. V gene TRBV6-8 combines with J gene TRBJ1-1, with 10 bases matching TRBD1. The CDR3 loop spans 14 amino acids. Germline V gene sequence: CDR1 MNHGY, CDR2 SAAAGT. The trim removed 2 bases at V and 4 bases at J, leaving 1 base unmatched.

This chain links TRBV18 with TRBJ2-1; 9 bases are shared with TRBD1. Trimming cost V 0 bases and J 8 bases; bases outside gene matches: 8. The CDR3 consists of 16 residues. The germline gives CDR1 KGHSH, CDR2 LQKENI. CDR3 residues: CASSPPTGGNGDEQFF. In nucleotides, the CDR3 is TGTGCCAGCTCACCACCAACAGGGGGCAATGGCGATGAGCAGTTCTTC.